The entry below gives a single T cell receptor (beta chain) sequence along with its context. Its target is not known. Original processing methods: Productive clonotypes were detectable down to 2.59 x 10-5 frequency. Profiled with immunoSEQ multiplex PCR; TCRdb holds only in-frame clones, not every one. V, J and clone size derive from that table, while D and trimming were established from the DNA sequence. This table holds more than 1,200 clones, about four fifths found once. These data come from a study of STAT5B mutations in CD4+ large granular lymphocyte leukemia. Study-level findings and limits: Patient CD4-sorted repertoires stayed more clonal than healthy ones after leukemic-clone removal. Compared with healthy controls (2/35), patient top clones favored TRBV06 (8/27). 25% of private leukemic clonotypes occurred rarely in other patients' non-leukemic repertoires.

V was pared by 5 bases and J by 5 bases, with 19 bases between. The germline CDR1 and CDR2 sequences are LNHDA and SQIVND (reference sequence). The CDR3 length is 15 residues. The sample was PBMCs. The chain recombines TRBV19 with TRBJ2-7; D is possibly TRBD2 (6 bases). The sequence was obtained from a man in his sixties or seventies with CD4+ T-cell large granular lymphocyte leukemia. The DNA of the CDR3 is TGTGCCAGTAGTTGGAGGGCCGTTGCTGTCGACGAGCAGTACTTC. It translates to CASSWRAVAVDEQYF.